This TCR beta chain appears in the sequencing data of a study of shared clonotypes between healthy human individuals. Sequenced by immunoSEQ multiplex PCR; TCRdb stores in-frame clones only, minus some. Altogether some 2.1 million clones are present, approximately 94% being singletons, with the ten largest covering roughly 1%. Worth noting for this clone: What it recognizes is unknown.

The study's findings and limits: Sample collection involved blood only; tissue repertoires are likely different.

As defined, naive CD8 cells were CD45RO-negative and positively selected for CCR7, with terminally differentiated effector memory CD45RA+ cells excluded. In germline, CDR1 is LGHNA, CDR2 YSLEER. The CDR3 length is 19 residues. Trimming pared 1 base from V and 2 bases from J, leaving 23 bases between. This receptor was taken from a man between 18 and 35 years old in good health. This chain joins TRBV4-3 and TRBJ1-1; maybe TRBD1 (6 bases). Source material: naive CD8+ T cells sorted from blood. For the CDR3, the DNA is TGCGCCAGCAGCCAAGGCCCTCTCCGACAGGCTCCAAAAAACACTGAAGCTTTCTTT. Protein product: CASSQGPLRQAPKNTEAFF.